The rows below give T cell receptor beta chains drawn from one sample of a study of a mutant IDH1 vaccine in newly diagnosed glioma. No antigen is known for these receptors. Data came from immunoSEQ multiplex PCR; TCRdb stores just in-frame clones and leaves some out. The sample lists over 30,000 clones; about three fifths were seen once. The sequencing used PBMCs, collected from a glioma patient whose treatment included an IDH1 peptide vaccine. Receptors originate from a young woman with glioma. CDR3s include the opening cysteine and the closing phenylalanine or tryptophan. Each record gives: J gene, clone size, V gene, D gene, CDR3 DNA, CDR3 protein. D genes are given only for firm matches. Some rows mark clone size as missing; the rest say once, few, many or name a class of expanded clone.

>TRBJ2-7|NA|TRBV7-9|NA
TGTGCCAGCAGCTTAAGTGGGGATCCTTCGGCCTACGAGCAGTACTTC
CASSLSGDPSAYEQYF
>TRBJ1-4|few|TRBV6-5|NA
TGTGCCAGCAGTTACTCGGTTGGGGGGACTAATGAAAAACTGTTTTTT
CASSYSVGGTNEKLFF
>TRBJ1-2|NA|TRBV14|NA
TGTGCCAGCAGTTCCGGGACACCGGATTACTATGGCTACACCTTC
CASSSGTPDYYGYTF
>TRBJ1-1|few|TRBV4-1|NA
TGCGCCAGCAGCCAAGATACGATAGGGCTCCCTGAAGCTTTCTTT
CASSQDTIGLPEAFF
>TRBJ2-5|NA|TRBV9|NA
TGTGCCAGCAGCGTAGTCGGGGGAGAACAAGAGACCCAGTACTTC
CASSVVGGEQETQYF
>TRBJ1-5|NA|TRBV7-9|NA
TGTGCCAGCAGCTTAGTAGCAGGTTTAATGAATCAGCCCCAGCATTTT
CASSLVAGLMNQPQHF
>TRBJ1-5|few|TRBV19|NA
TGTGCCAGTATAGAGTTCTCGACGGGGCCCCAGCATTTT
CASIEFSTGPQHF
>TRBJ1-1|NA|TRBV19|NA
TGTGCCAGTAGTATCCAGTTTAACACTGAAGCTTTCTTT
CASSIQFNTEAFF
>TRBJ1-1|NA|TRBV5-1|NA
TGCGCCAGTACAGGAGCCTCAATGACTGAAGCTTTCTTT
CASTGASMTEAFF
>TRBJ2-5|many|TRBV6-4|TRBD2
TGTGCCAGCAGTGATGTAGCGGGATCACAAGAGACCCAGTACTTC
CASSDVAGSQETQYF
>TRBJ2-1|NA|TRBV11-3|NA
TGTGCCAGCAGCTTAGGACAGAGCTCCTACAATGAGCAGTTCTTC
CASSLGQSSYNEQFF
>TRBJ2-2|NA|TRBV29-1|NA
TGCAGCGTCTCCACGAACACCGGGGAGCTGTTTTTT
CSVSTNTGELFF
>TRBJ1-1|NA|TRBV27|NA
TGTGCCAGCAGTCCCCCCCGAAGGAACACTGAAGCTTTCTTT
CASSPPRRNTEAFF
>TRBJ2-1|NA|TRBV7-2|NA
TGTGCCAGCAGCTCCCTCTTTAACCCGCGGTCAAATGAGCAGTTCTTC
CASSSLFNPRSNEQFF
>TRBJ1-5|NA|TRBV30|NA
TGTGCCTGGAGTTCTGGGTTGAATAGCAATCAGCCCCAGCATTTT
CAWSSGLNSNQPQHF
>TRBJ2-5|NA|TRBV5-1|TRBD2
TGCGCCAGCAGCTTTAGCGGGAGAGGGCCACAAGAGACCCAGTACTTC
CASSFSGRGPQETQYF
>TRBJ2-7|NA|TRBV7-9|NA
TGTGCCAGCAGCTTAAGGTCGGAGGGGATTCGGGAGCAGTACTTC
CASSLRSEGIREQYF
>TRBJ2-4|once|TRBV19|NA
TGTGCCAGTAGTATAGAAAGGGGGTCTCCCTGGAACATTCAGTACTTC
CASSIERGSPWNIQYF
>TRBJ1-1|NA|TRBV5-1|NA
TGCGCCAGCACCTCACAGGGTTACACTGAAGCTTTCTTT
CASTSQGYTEAFF
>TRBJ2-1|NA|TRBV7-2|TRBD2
TGTGCCAGCAGCTTAGCGGGAGGGGCGAATGAGCAGTTCTTC
CASSLAGGANEQFF
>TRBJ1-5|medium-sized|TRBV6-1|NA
TGTGCCAGCAGTGCTGGGGTTGGAAATCAGCCCCAGCATTTT
CASSAGVGNQPQHF
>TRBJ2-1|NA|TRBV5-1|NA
TGCGCCAGCAGCTTAGGACAGTCGATGGATTTTGGCTCGGTGTTCTTC
CASSLGQSMDFGSVFF
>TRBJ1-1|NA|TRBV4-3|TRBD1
TGCGCCAGCAGCCAAGAGAGACAGGGGGCGCGGACTGAAGCTTTCTTT
CASSQERQGARTEAFF
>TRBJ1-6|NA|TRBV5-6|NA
TGTGCCAGCAGCTTTTATCGGGAGGGATCGGCTTCACCCCTCCACTTT
CASSFYREGSASPLHF
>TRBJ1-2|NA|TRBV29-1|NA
TGCAGCGTTGAAGTGGCCAGGGCGAACTATGGCTACACCTTC
CSVEVARANYGYTF
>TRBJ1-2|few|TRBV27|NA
TGTGCCAGCAGTTTAGGAGCAGGCTATGGCTACACCTTC
CASSLGAGYGYTF
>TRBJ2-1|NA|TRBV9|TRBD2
TGTGCCAGCAGCGTAGGTGGGCGGGGGAGCAACAATGAGCAGTTCTTC
CASSVGGRGSNNEQFF
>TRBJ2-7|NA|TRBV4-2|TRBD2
TGTGCCAGCAGCCAAGATGGGGGAGGGCCTTACGAGCAGTACTTC
CASSQDGGGPYEQYF
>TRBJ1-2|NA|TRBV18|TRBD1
TGTGCCAGCTCACCAATTGGACAGGCGGCCGACTATGGCTACACCTTC
CASSPIGQAADYGYTF
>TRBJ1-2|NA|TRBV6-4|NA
TGTGCCAGCAGTGAAAGTGGGTTCCGATACACCTTC
CASSESGFRYTF
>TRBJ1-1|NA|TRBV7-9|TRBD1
TGTGCCAGCAGCCCCAGATTGACAGGGGTTGAGACTGAAGCTTTCTTT
CASSPRLTGVETEAFF
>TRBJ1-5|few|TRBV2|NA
TGTGCCAGCAGTGAAATTTGGGGGCAGCCCCAGCATTTT
CASSEIWGQPQHF
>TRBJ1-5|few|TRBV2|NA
TGTGCCAGTCGCATTGGGGAGTGGAGCAATCAGCCCCAGCATTTT
CASRIGEWSNQPQHF
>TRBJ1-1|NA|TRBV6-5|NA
TGTGCCAGCAGCGAAACAGTGAACACTGAAGCTTTCTTT
CASSETVNTEAFF
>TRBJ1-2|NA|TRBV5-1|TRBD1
TGCGCCAGCAGCTTGGGCCCTCCGGGACAGGGAAGTGGCTACACCTTC
CASSLGPPGQGSGYTF
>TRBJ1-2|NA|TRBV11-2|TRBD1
TGTGCCAGCAGCTTAGTCGCAGGGGGCGGCTATGGCTACACCTTC
CASSLVAGGGYGYTF
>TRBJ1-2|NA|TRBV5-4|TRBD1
TGTGCCAGCAGCTTGGCACGGACAGGGAACCTAACACGATCTAACTATGGCTACACCTTC
CASSLARTGNLTRSNYGYTF
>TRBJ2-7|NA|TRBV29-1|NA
TGCAGCGCATACCAGGGATACGAGCAGTACTTC
CSAYQGYEQYF
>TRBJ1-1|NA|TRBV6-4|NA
TGTGCCAGACTGGGGGGTATGAACACTGAAGCTTTCTTT
CARLGGMNTEAFF
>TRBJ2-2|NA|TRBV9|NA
TGTGCCAGCAGCGTACAGGGTTACGCCGGGGAGCTGTTTTTT
CASSVQGYAGELFF
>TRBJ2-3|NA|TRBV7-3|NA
TGTGCCAGCAGGAGCGCCCGCCTTACAGATACGCAGTATTTT
CASRSARLTDTQYF
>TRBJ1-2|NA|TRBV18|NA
TGTGCCAGCTCACCACTCACAGACTATGGCTACACCTTC
CASSPLTDYGYTF
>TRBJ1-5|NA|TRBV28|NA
TGTGCCACCACCGGGGGGTCTCAGCCCCAGCATTTT
CATTGGSQPQHF
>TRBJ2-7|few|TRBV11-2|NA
TGTGCCAGCAGCGCCCGCCTGGGGACTTTTGATAACGAGCAGTACTTC
CASSARLGTFDNEQYF
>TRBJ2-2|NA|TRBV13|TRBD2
TGTGCCAGTGGAACGGGAGGGAGGTACACCGGGGAGCTGTTTTTT
CASGTGGRYTGELFF
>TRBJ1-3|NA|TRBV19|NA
TGTGCCAGTAGTATAGGGGGCTCCGGAAACACCATATATTTT
CASSIGGSGNTIYF
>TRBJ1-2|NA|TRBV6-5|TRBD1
TGTGCCAGCAGTTACCGGGACAGGGGATATGGATACACCTTC
CASSYRDRGYGYTF
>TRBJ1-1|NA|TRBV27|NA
TGTGCCAGCAGCCGCGGGAGTGTCTGGACTGAAGCTTTCTTT
CASSRGSVWTEAFF
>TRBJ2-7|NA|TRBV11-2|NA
TGTGCCAGCAACGAGAGGAGTTCCTACGAGCAGTACTTC
CASNERSSYEQYF
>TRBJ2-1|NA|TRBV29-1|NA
TGCAGCACCGACAGGGGCGGGAGGGGTAATGAGCAGTTCTTC
CSTDRGGRGNEQFF
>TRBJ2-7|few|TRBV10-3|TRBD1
TGTGCCATCAGTGAACCACAGGGGGCGCGATACTTC
CAISEPQGARYF
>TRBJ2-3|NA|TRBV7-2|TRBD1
TGTGCCAGCAGCTTTGACAGGGGGCGGACAGATACGCAGTATTTT
CASSFDRGRTDTQYF
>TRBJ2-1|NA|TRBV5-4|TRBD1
TGTGCCAGCAGCAAAACGGGACAGGGTTTGACAAATGAGCAGTTCTTC
CASSKTGQGLTNEQFF
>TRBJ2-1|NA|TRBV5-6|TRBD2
TGTGCCAGCAGCTTGGCTGGACTAGCGGGAGGGGGGCCCTACAATGAGCAGTTCTTC
CASSLAGLAGGGPYNEQFF
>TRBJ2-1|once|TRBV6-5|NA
TGTGCCAGCAGTTACAGGCCATACAATGAGCAGTTCTTC
CASSYRPYNEQFF
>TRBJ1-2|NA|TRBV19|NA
TGTGCCAGTAGTACCCCCCGACAGGAAACTTCAAACTATGGCTACACCTTC
CASSTPRQETSNYGYTF
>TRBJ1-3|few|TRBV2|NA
TGTGCCAGCTCCACCGACAGTTACTCTGGAAACACCATATATTTT
CASSTDSYSGNTIYF
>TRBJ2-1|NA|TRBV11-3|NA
TGTGCCAGCAGCTACCAGGACAATGAGCAGTTCTTC
CASSYQDNEQFF
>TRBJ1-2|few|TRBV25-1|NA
TGTGCCAGCAGTGGGACAGTCTATGGCTACACCTTC
CASSGTVYGYTF